This T cell receptor beta chain was obtained from a study of T cell responses to AZD1222 COVID-19 vaccine. Study-wide findings and caveats: Targets within unmutated variant regions were reportedly found for nearly half of spike-specific TCRs. Researchers report vaccine-associated CD4 TCRs spanning spike, with dominance at 160-218 and 743-854.

A remark on this clone: As yet, its antigen is unknown.

Profiled with immunoSEQ multiplex PCR; TCRdb holds only in-frame clones, not every one. The sample holds 100,000 to 130,000 clones, about 85% seen once. Trimming left V 6 bases short and J 4 bases short, with 13 bases between. The CDR3 is made up of 15 amino acids. From germline, CDR1 is LGHDT and CDR2 YNNKEL (reference sequence). Combined were second doses at about 4 or about 12 weeks. The source material was peripheral blood, sampled 28 days after the second AZD1222 dose. The sequence derives from an adult who received the AZD1222 COVID-19 vaccine. The V call is TRBV3-1 (or the pseudogene TRBV3-2), the J call TRBJ1-6; no firm D call. The CDR3 DNA reads as TGTGCCAGCAGGGAACAAGGGAAATATAATTCACCCCTCCACTTT. Encoded protein: CASREQGKYNSPLHF.